This T cell receptor beta chain emerged from a study of CD8 T cells in Susac syndrome. Relapsing-remitting disease, either stable or active, was present in the treatment-naive patients who were the multiple sclerosis controls. Bulk CD8+ and CD4+ cells came from magnetic negative isolation; CD8+ TEMRA by FACS. Worth noting for this clonotype: What it recognizes is unknown.

The RNA, about 0.45 to 1 ug, was put through reverse transcription using random hexamers. By means of immunoSEQ multiplex PCR, TCR beta CDR3 spanning 54 Vbeta and 13 Jbeta underwent amplification. TCRdb re-analysed the immunoSEQ multiplex PCR reads in MiXCR, keeping a single row per CDR3 protein. The profile shows approximately 150,000 distinct CDR3 sequences, approximately 94% of them singletons. Study observations and caveats: Acknowledgment was made by the study that its TCR sequencing and HLA analysis involved a relatively small number of individuals.

The V gene's germline CDR1 is MDHEN and CDR2 SYDVKM. The CDR3 covers 15 residues. V trimming: 5 bases; J trimming: 0 bases; junction bases outside the gene matches: 5. The chain links TRBV28 to TRBJ2-3; 7 bases map to TRBD1. Material: CD4+ T cells from PBMCs. The sequence was collected from a human donor with multiple sclerosis. CDR3 DNA: TGTGCCAGCAGTCCGGGACAGTTTAGCACAGATACGCAGTATTTT. It specifies CASSPGQFSTDTQYF.